The following is a TCR beta chain sequence with its context. Its antigen is undetermined. The sample is drawn from a study of cytomegalovirus exposure and HLA in healthy donors. Study results and caveats: Researchers counted roughly 150 TCR beta chains as cytomegalovirus-associated. According to a subsequent analysis, TCR clusters from the first cohort were inclined to appear together in the 90 to 150 validation repertoires.

The repertoire was sequenced with immunoSEQ multiplex PCR; TCRdb's copy has only in-frame clones and lacks some. The top ten clones hold roughly 0.93% of a sample with 280,000 or so clones, around nine tenths of them seen once. The CDR3 contains 14 residues. With 8 bases clipped from V and 3 bases from J, the junction kept 5 bases outside the gene matches. Germline CDR1 and CDR2: MNHNY and SVGAGI (reference sequence). V usage is TRBV6-6 and J usage is TRBJ1-5; 9 bases align to TRBD1. Material for sequencing was PBMCs. This receptor was identified in a woman younger than 35 in good health and CMV-seronegative. The CDR3 bases are TGTGCCAGCGCGGGACAGGGATTCAATCAGCCCCAGCATTTT. Protein sequence: CASAGQGFNQPQHF.